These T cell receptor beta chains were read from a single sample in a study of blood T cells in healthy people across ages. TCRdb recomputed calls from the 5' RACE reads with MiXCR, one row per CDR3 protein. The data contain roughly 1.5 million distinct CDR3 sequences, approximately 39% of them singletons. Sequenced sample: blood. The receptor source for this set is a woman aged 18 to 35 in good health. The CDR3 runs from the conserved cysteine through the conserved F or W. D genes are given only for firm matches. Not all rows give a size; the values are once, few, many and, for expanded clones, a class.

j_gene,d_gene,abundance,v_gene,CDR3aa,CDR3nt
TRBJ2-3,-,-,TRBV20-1,CSAPILGEPDTQYF,TGCAGTGCCCCAATTTTGGGGGAACCAGATACGCAGTATTTT
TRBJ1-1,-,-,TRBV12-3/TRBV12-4,CVSSVRQGTEAFF,TGTGTCAGCAGTGTCAGGCAAGGCACTGAAGCTTTCTTT
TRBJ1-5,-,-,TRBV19,CASSIANQPQHF,TGTGCCAGTAGTATCGCTAATCAGCCCCAGCATTTT
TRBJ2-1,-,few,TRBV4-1,CASSQDPGLFSYNEQFF,TGCGCCAGCAGCCAAGACCCGGGCTTATTCTCCTACAATGAGCAGTTCTTC
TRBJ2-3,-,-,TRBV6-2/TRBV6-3,CASSYSSWADTQYF,TGTGCCAGCAGTTACTCGTCGTGGGCAGATACGCAGTATTTT
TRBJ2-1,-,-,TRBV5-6,CASSLESHEQFF,TGTGCCAGCAGCTTGGAGTCCCATGAGCAGTTCTTC
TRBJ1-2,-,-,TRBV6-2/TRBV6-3,CASTLRESYGYTF,TGTGCCAGCACCTTAAGGGAATCCTATGGCTACACCTTC
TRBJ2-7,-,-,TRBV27,CASRDDSSYEQYF,TGTGCCAGCAGGGACGACTCCTCCTACGAGCAGTACTTC
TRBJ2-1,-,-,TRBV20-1,CSASPRSVRDEQFF,TGCAGTGCTAGCCCCAGGTCTGTGAGAGATGAGCAGTTCTTC
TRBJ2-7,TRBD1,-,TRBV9,CASSTTGTGGFYEQYF,TGTGCCAGCAGCACAACCGGGACAGGGGGTTTCTACGAGCAGTACTTC
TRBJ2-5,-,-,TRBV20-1,CSALPGTETQYF,TGCAGTGCTCTCCCAGGGACGGAGACCCAGTACTTC
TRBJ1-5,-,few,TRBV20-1,CSARDGRSNQPQHF,TGCAGTGCTAGAGATGGTCGGAGCAATCAGCCCCAGCATTTT
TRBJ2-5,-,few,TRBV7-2,CASSYAGRGTQYF,TGTGCCAGCAGCTACGCTGGACGGGGGACCCAGTACTTC
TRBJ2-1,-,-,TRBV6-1,CASYDSYPYNEQFF,TGTGCCAGTTACGACAGTTACCCCTACAATGAGCAGTTCTTC
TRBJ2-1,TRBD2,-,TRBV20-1,CSARAGGLGNEQFF,TGCAGTGCTAGAGCGGGGGGGCTCGGCAATGAGCAGTTCTTC
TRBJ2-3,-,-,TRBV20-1,CSARGREGLGTDTQYF,TGCAGTGCTAGGGGACGTGAGGGCCTCGGCACAGATACGCAGTATTTT
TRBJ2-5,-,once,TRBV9,CASSVSPRPNEQYF,TGTGCCAGCAGCGTATCCCCAAGGCCAAATGAGCAGTACTTC
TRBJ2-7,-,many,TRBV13,CASSLRGTGIYEQYF,TGTGCCAGCAGCTTAAGGGGAACAGGGATCTACGAGCAGTACTTC
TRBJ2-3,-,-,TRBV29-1,CSVVPGTTDTQYF,TGCAGCGTTGTACCGGGGACCACAGATACGCAGTATTTT
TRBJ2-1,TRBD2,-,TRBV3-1,CASTPPGLAGENNEQFF,TGTGCCAGCACCCCGCCGGGACTAGCGGGAGAAAACAATGAGCAGTTCTTC
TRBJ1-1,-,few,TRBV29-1,CSVRPPQNTEAFF,TGCAGCGTCCGTCCCCCGCAGAACACTGAAGCTTTCTTT
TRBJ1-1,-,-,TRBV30,CAWRAVRGRYTEAFF,TGTGCCTGGAGGGCGGTCAGGGGCCGGTACACTGAAGCTTTCTTT
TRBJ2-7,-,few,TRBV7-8,CASTASRGNYYEQYF,TGTGCCAGCACCGCGTCTAGGGGCAATTACTACGAGCAGTACTTC
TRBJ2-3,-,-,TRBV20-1,CSARDLEMPSTTDTQYF,TGCAGTGCTAGAGATCTCGAGATGCCTTCGACCACAGATACGCAGTATTTT
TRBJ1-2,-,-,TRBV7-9,CASIGAVEEHYGYTF,TGTGCCAGCATCGGAGCGGTGGAGGAGCACTATGGCTACACCTTC
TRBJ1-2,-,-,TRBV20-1,CSASRPDYGYTF,TGCAGTGCTAGTCGACCGGACTATGGCTACACCTTC
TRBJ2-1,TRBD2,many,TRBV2,CASSEMASGASEQFF,TGTGCCAGCAGTGAGATGGCTAGCGGGGCCTCTGAGCAGTTCTTC
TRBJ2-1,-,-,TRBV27,CASSGLSHGEQFF,TGTGCCAGCAGTGGACTGAGTCACGGTGAGCAGTTCTTC
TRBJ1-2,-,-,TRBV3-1,CASSQVAAGAYGYTF,TGTGCCAGCAGCCAAGTGGCGGCAGGGGCCTATGGCTACACCTTC
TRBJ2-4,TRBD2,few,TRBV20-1,CSASLAEITKNIQYF,TGCAGTGCCTCTCTAGCGGAGATTACCAAAAACATTCAGTACTTC
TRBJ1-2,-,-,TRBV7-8,CASSLRFHSGYTF,TGTGCCAGCAGCTTAAGATTTCATTCTGGCTACACCTTC